This T cell receptor beta chain was sequenced during a study of OX40 agonist ivuxolimab in advanced cancers. The CDR3 is made up of 13 amino acids. V was pared by 0 bases and J by 9 bases, with 12 bases between. CDR1 and CDR2 (germline): GTSNPN, SVGIG (reference sequence). Measured with immunoSEQ multiplex PCR; TCRdb has only the in-frame clones, and not every one. The sample includes some 74,000 clones, approximately 90% of them seen just once. This receptor was obtained from an adult with an advanced solid tumor such as melanoma, head and neck, liver or kidney cancer. The V and J genes are TRBV30 and TRBJ1-3; a possible D gene is TRBD1 (5 bases). This material consisted of CD4+ or CD8+ T cells sorted from blood, taken in a trial of the OX40 agonist ivuxolimab. CDR3 sequence (DNA): TGTGCCTGGAGTGTACGACAGACGCCCACCATATATTTT. Its translation is CAWSVRQTPTIYF.